The source of this T cell receptor (beta chain) is a study of blood T cell repertoires in COVID-19. Overall study context: Nucleic acid was either cDNA or gDNA, and it came from T cells, B-cell-depleted T cells, or PBMCs.

CDR1 LGHDT and CDR2 YNNKEL come from the germline V gene (reference sequence). The germline V and J ends were trimmed by 5 bases and 1 base, with 11 bases remaining between them. The CDR3 consists of 14 residues. In the authors' methods: Reference gene primer amplification gave estimated nucleated cell counts. The protocol was immunoSEQ multiplex PCR, while the TCRdb copy is restricted to in-frame clones and leaves out a portion. V, J and clone size derive from that table, while D and trimming were established from the DNA sequence. Of under 250,000 clones listed, around nine tenths are singletons. This clone has a handful of counts.

The chain links TRBV3-1 (or the pseudogene TRBV3-2) to TRBJ1-2; possible D gene TRBD1, 5 bases. This clonotype originated in a woman in her sixties or seventies who had recovered from COVID-19. Specimen: peripheral blood. The CDR3 DNA reads as TGTGCCAGCAGCGAGTTAGGGGATAACTATGGCTACACCTTC. Protein product: CASSELGDNYGYTF.